Listed below are T cell receptor beta chains from one sample, sequenced in a study of blood T cell repertoires in COVID-19. Some clones are missing from TCRdb's copy, which holds only in-frame ones; the method was immunoSEQ multiplex PCR. Of 150,000 to 200,000 clones in the sample, 75% to 90% were seen once. Sequencing was performed on peripheral blood. All receptors derive from a human donor in a cohort sampled during active COVID-19. CDR3s include the opening cysteine and the closing phenylalanine or tryptophan. The D gene is left open where the match is weak. The size of a clone is reported for some rows only, either as once, few or many, or as a class for expanded clones.

v_gene: TRBV5-5; abundance: once; j_gene: TRBJ1-5; d_gene: NA; CDR3aa: CASSPLDGGDQPQHF; CDR3nt: TGTGCCAGCAGCCCACTCGATGGGGGCGATCAGCCCCAGCATTTT
v_gene: TRBV28; abundance: NA; j_gene: TRBJ2-2; d_gene: TRBD2; CDR3aa: CASSLRAGAGELFF; CDR3nt: TGTGCCAGCAGTTTACGGGCGGGGGCCGGGGAGCTGTTTTTT
v_gene: TRBV7-2; abundance: NA; j_gene: TRBJ1-1; d_gene: NA; CDR3aa: CASSPRRDTEAFF; CDR3nt: TGTGCCAGCAGCCCTCGCCGGGACACTGAAGCTTTCTTT
v_gene: TRBV5-8; abundance: NA; j_gene: TRBJ2-7; d_gene: NA; CDR3aa: CASSSDSLYYEQYF; CDR3nt: TGTGCCAGCAGCTCCGACAGCCTGTATTACGAGCAGTACTTC
v_gene: TRBV5-4; abundance: few; j_gene: TRBJ2-5; d_gene: NA; CDR3aa: CASSLDRAGETQYF; CDR3nt: TGTGCCAGCAGCTTGGACAGGGCGGGAGAGACCCAGTACTTC
v_gene: TRBV15; abundance: NA; j_gene: TRBJ2-4; d_gene: TRBD2; CDR3aa: CATSRDRTSGGGGKNIQYF; CDR3nt: TGTGCCACCAGCAGAGATCGGACTAGCGGGGGGGGTGGCAAAAACATTCAGTACTTC
v_gene: TRBV14; abundance: once; j_gene: TRBJ2-7; d_gene: TRBD1; CDR3aa: CASSSYRDRGYEQYF; CDR3nt: TGTGCCAGCAGCTCTTACCGGGACAGGGGCTACGAGCAGTACTTC
v_gene: TRBV9; abundance: NA; j_gene: TRBJ1-1; d_gene: NA; CDR3aa: CASSPTGFMNTEAFF; CDR3nt: TGTGCCAGCAGCCCAACAGGTTTTATGAACACTGAAGCTTTCTTT
v_gene: TRBV6-1; abundance: NA; j_gene: TRBJ2-2; d_gene: NA; CDR3aa: CASSEYHGSGELFF; CDR3nt: TGTGCCAGCAGTGAGTACCACGGGAGCGGGGAGCTGTTTTTT
v_gene: TRBV5-4; abundance: NA; j_gene: TRBJ2-3; d_gene: NA; CDR3aa: CASSPVAFVADTQYF; CDR3nt: TGTGCCAGCAGCCCGGTAGCTTTCGTAGCAGATACGCAGTATTTT
v_gene: TRBV5-4; abundance: NA; j_gene: TRBJ2-7; d_gene: TRBD2; CDR3aa: CASSTWTRSGEQYF; CDR3nt: TGTGCCAGCAGCACGTGGACTAGAAGTGGCGAGCAGTACTTC
v_gene: TRBV10-3; abundance: NA; j_gene: TRBJ1-2; d_gene: TRBD1; CDR3aa: CAISGNDLYGTDINYGYTF; CDR3nt: TGTGCCATCAGTGGCAACGACCTTTACGGGACAGATATTAACTATGGCTACACCTTC
v_gene: TRBV24-1; abundance: NA; j_gene: TRBJ2-5; d_gene: NA; CDR3aa: CATSDRQETQYF; CDR3nt: TGTGCCACCAGTGACAGACAAGAGACCCAGTACTTC
v_gene: TRBV11-2; abundance: NA; j_gene: TRBJ1-5; d_gene: NA; CDR3aa: CASSLGSPNQPQHF; CDR3nt: TGTGCCAGCAGCTTAGGAAGCCCCAATCAGCCCCAGCATTTT
v_gene: TRBV2; abundance: NA; j_gene: TRBJ2-5; d_gene: NA; CDR3aa: CASSYRLQETQYF; CDR3nt: TGTGCCAGCAGCTACCGACTTCAAGAGACCCAGTACTTC
v_gene: TRBV25-1; abundance: NA; j_gene: TRBJ2-1; d_gene: TRBD1; CDR3aa: CATRTGGLDEQFF; CDR3nt: TGTGCCACTAGGACAGGGGGATTAGATGAGCAGTTCTTC
v_gene: TRBV3-1/TRBV3-2; abundance: few; j_gene: TRBJ2-7; d_gene: NA; CDR3aa: CASSLPSSYEQYF; CDR3nt: TGTGCCAGCAGTTTGCCTAGTAGCTATGAGCAGTACTTC
v_gene: TRBV19; abundance: NA; j_gene: TRBJ2-5; d_gene: NA; CDR3aa: CASSGSRETQYF; CDR3nt: TGTGCCAGTAGTGGTAGCCGGGAGACCCAGTACTTC
v_gene: TRBV19; abundance: once; j_gene: TRBJ1-5; d_gene: TRBD1; CDR3aa: CAGGDRGQPQHF; CDR3nt: TGTGCCGGGGGGGACAGGGGGCAGCCCCAGCATTTT
v_gene: TRBV29-1; abundance: NA; j_gene: TRBJ2-5; d_gene: TRBD1; CDR3aa: CSATGGEETQYF; CDR3nt: TGCAGCGCCACAGGGGGCGAGGAGACCCAGTACTTC
v_gene: TRBV5-6; abundance: NA; j_gene: TRBJ1-1; d_gene: NA; CDR3aa: CASSLGRWRRPEAFF; CDR3nt: TGTGCCAGCAGCTTGGGCCGGTGGAGGAGGCCTGAAGCTTTCTTT
v_gene: TRBV30; abundance: NA; j_gene: TRBJ1-1; d_gene: NA; CDR3aa: CAWSPLTPNTEAFF; CDR3nt: TGTGCCTGGAGTCCCCTCACACCAAACACTGAAGCTTTCTTT
v_gene: TRBV4-3; abundance: NA; j_gene: TRBJ2-3; d_gene: TRBD1; CDR3aa: CASSQADRDADTQYF; CDR3nt: TGCGCCAGCAGCCAAGCCGACAGGGACGCAGATACGCAGTATTTT
v_gene: TRBV11-2; abundance: NA; j_gene: TRBJ2-6; d_gene: NA; CDR3aa: CASNTGDSGANVLTF; CDR3nt: TGTGCCAGCAACACCGGGGATTCTGGGGCCAACGTCCTGACTTTC
v_gene: TRBV5-1; abundance: NA; j_gene: TRBJ2-3; d_gene: TRBD1; CDR3aa: CASSLVGQGVDTQYF; CDR3nt: TGCGCCAGCAGCTTGGTAGGTCAGGGGGTAGATACGCAGTATTTT
v_gene: TRBV28; abundance: NA; j_gene: TRBJ2-1; d_gene: NA; CDR3aa: CASTRGFEQFF; CDR3nt: TGTGCCAGCACTCGGGGGTTTGAGCAGTTCTTC
v_gene: TRBV18; abundance: NA; j_gene: TRBJ2-5; d_gene: TRBD1; CDR3aa: CASSPTGQGAAETQYF; CDR3nt: TGTGCCAGCTCACCAACCGGACAGGGGGCGGCGGAGACCCAGTACTTC
v_gene: TRBV6-5; abundance: NA; j_gene: TRBJ1-2; d_gene: TRBD1; CDR3aa: CASHRGPGYTF; CDR3nt: TGTGCCAGCCACAGGGGGCCGGGCTACACCTTC
v_gene: TRBV5-8; abundance: NA; j_gene: TRBJ2-1; d_gene: TRBD1; CDR3aa: CASSLMQGQGIRNEQFF; CDR3nt: TGTGCCAGCAGCTTGATGCAAGGACAGGGGATACGCAATGAGCAGTTCTTC
v_gene: TRBV5-1; abundance: NA; j_gene: TRBJ2-7; d_gene: NA; CDR3aa: CASSPAPRGDKNF; CDR3nt: TGCGCCAGCAGCCCGGCCCCCAGGGGGGATAAGAACTTC
v_gene: TRBV7-2; abundance: NA; j_gene: TRBJ1-5; d_gene: NA; CDR3aa: CASSLAGGGGNQPQHF; CDR3nt: TGTGCCAGCAGCTTAGCCGGCGGGGGCGGCAATCAGCCCCAGCATTTT
v_gene: TRBV28; abundance: NA; j_gene: TRBJ1-1; d_gene: NA; CDR3aa: CASSRRGARNTEAFF; CDR3nt: TGTGCCAGCAGCCGCCGTGGGGCTCGGAACACTGAAGCTTTCTTT
v_gene: TRBV4-1; abundance: NA; j_gene: TRBJ2-1; d_gene: TRBD2; CDR3aa: CASSQGLAGGSYNEQFF; CDR3nt: TGCGCCAGCAGCCAAGGTCTAGCGGGAGGGTCCTACAATGAGCAGTTCTTC
v_gene: TRBV11-2; abundance: NA; j_gene: TRBJ1-1; d_gene: NA; CDR3aa: CASSTPRSNRPPVAFF; CDR3nt: TGTGCCAGCAGCACCCCCCGATCGAACAGGCCCCCGGTGGCTTTCTTT
v_gene: TRBV30; abundance: NA; j_gene: TRBJ1-1; d_gene: TRBD1; CDR3aa: CAWAGGMNTEAFF; CDR3nt: TGTGCCTGGGCAGGGGGAATGAACACTGAAGCTTTCTTT
v_gene: TRBV28; abundance: NA; j_gene: TRBJ1-2; d_gene: TRBD1; CDR3aa: CASSLGGQGNNYGYTF; CDR3nt: TGTGCCAGCAGTTTAGGCGGACAGGGGAATAACTATGGCTACACCTTC
v_gene: TRBV18; abundance: NA; j_gene: TRBJ1-1; d_gene: NA; CDR3aa: CASSQGWENTEAFF; CDR3nt: TGTGCCAGCTCGCAGGGATGGGAGAACACTGAAGCTTTCTTT
v_gene: TRBV28; abundance: NA; j_gene: TRBJ1-2; d_gene: NA; CDR3aa: CASHTTVNYGYTF; CDR3nt: TGTGCCAGCCATACGACAGTTAACTATGGCTACACCTTC
v_gene: TRBV27; abundance: NA; j_gene: TRBJ2-7; d_gene: TRBD2; CDR3aa: CASSGGLGVAYEQYF; CDR3nt: TGTGCCAGCAGTGGCGGACTAGGGGTCGCCTACGAGCAGTACTTC
v_gene: TRBV19; abundance: NA; j_gene: TRBJ2-7; d_gene: NA; CDR3aa: CASSISRTVGHYEQYF; CDR3nt: TGTGCCAGTAGTATATCCCGGACAGTGGGTCACTACGAGCAGTACTTC
v_gene: TRBV15; abundance: NA; j_gene: TRBJ1-2; d_gene: NA; CDR3aa: CATSRDAPGGYGYTF; CDR3nt: TGTGCCACCAGCAGAGATGCGCCCGGGGGCTATGGCTACACCTTC
v_gene: TRBV20-1; abundance: few; j_gene: TRBJ1-5; d_gene: NA; CDR3aa: CSAGARQAQHF; CDR3nt: TGCAGTGCCGGCGCCCGACAGGCCCAGCATTTT
v_gene: TRBV6-6; abundance: NA; j_gene: TRBJ2-3; d_gene: NA; CDR3aa: CASSYYGLQDTQYF; CDR3nt: TGTGCCAGCAGTTACTATGGACTCCAAGATACGCAGTATTTT
v_gene: TRBV19; abundance: NA; j_gene: TRBJ2-3; d_gene: TRBD2; CDR3aa: CASSEAGGSDTQYF; CDR3nt: TGTGCCAGTAGTGAGGCGGGAGGATCAGATACGCAGTATTTT
v_gene: TRBV3-1/TRBV3-2; abundance: few; j_gene: TRBJ1-2; d_gene: TRBD1; CDR3aa: CASSLADRGYGYTF; CDR3nt: TGTGCCAGCAGCCTCGCGGACAGGGGCTATGGCTACACCTTC
v_gene: TRBV2; abundance: many; j_gene: TRBJ2-2; d_gene: TRBD2; CDR3aa: CASSDERENTGELFF; CDR3nt: TGTGCCAGCAGTGATGAGCGGGAGAACACCGGGGAGCTGTTTTTT
v_gene: TRBV28; abundance: NA; j_gene: TRBJ2-1; d_gene: NA; CDR3aa: CASSDPRGGYNEQFF; CDR3nt: TGTGCCAGCAGTGACCCCCGGGGTGGGTACAATGAGCAGTTCTTC
v_gene: TRBV7-2; abundance: few; j_gene: TRBJ1-3; d_gene: NA; CDR3aa: CASSLRRGQGLSGNTIYF; CDR3nt: TGTGCCAGCAGCTTAAGACGGGGTCAGGGGCTATCTGGAAACACCATATATTTT
v_gene: TRBV7-9; abundance: NA; j_gene: TRBJ2-7; d_gene: NA; CDR3aa: CASSFKEGRHEQYF; CDR3nt: TGTGCCAGCAGTTTTAAGGAGGGTCGCCACGAGCAGTACTTC
v_gene: TRBV5-5; abundance: few; j_gene: TRBJ2-2; d_gene: NA; CDR3aa: CASSWGGRGAGELFF; CDR3nt: TGTGCCAGCAGCTGGGGGGGCAGAGGGGCCGGGGAGCTGTTTTTT
v_gene: TRBV4-1; abundance: NA; j_gene: TRBJ2-2; d_gene: TRBD1; CDR3aa: CASSRPVGQGSNTGELFF; CDR3nt: TGCGCCAGCAGCCGCCCGGTGGGACAGGGGTCGAACACCGGGGAGCTGTTTTTT
v_gene: TRBV10-1; abundance: NA; j_gene: TRBJ2-7; d_gene: NA; CDR3aa: CASSERGRAPYEQYF; CDR3nt: TGCGCCAGCAGTGAGCGTGGCAGGGCCCCCTACGAGCAGTACTTC
v_gene: TRBV9; abundance: NA; j_gene: TRBJ1-1; d_gene: NA; CDR3aa: CASSVVRPRDTEAFF; CDR3nt: TGTGCCAGCAGCGTAGTTCGGCCGCGGGACACTGAAGCTTTCTTT
v_gene: TRBV7-9; abundance: NA; j_gene: TRBJ1-1; d_gene: NA; CDR3aa: CASSGQNTEAFF; CDR3nt: TGTGCCAGCAGCGGACAGAACACTGAAGCTTTCTTT